This T cell receptor beta chain comes out of a study of shared clonotypes between healthy human individuals. The overall study: There were three CD4 naive, three CD4 memory, two CD8 naive and one CD8 memory plates per donor.

Assay execution proceeded at the deep level. Libraries were prepared by immunoSEQ multiplex PCR; TCRdb keeps only in-frame clonotypes and omits some of them. Of some 2.1 million clones detected, 85% to 95% appear once; the ten largest clones hold roughly 0.13%. This clone has just one count. The target antigen is unknown. General observations from the study: Genetic and exposure-history diversity was limited by the few donors.

V was trimmed by 4 bases and J by 2 bases, leaving 6 bases between them. From germline, CDR1 is SNHLY and CDR2 FYNNEI. This CDR3 comprises 13 residues. The sequencing sample was made of naive CD4+ T cells sorted from blood. Subset specified: CD45RA+ positively selected. This receptor was obtained from a man aged 18-30 years in good health. The chain links TRBV2 to TRBJ1-3; no clear D gene. Here the CDR3 reads CASSGSTGNTIYF. As DNA, the CDR3 is TGTGCCAGCAGTGGTTCAACTGGAAACACCATATATTTT.